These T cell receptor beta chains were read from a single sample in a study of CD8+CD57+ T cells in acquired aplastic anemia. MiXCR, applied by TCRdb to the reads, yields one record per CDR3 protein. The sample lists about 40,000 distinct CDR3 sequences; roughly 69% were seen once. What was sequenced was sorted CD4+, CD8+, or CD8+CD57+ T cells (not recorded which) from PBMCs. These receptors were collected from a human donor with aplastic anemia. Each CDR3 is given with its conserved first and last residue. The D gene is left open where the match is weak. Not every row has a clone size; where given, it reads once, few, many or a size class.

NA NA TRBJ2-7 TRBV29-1 CSVAEGRVDLFSYEQYF TGCAGCGTTGCGGAGGGGAGAGTGGACCTCTTCTCCTACGAGCAGTACTTC
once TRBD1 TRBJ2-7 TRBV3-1 CASSHQGQGHEQYF TGTGCCAGCAGCCATCAAGGACAGGGTCACGAGCAGTACTTC
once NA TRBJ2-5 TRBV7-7 CASSGGAHQETQYF TGTGCTAGCAGCGGAGGGGCACACCAAGAGACCCAGTACTTC
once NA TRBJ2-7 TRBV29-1 CSVVGGIRYEQYF TGCAGCGTTGTTGGTGGAATCCGCTACGAGCAGTACTTC
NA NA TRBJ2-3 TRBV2 CASTRGSLGTQYF TGTGCCAGCACCAGGGGATCCTTGGGTACGCAGTATTTT
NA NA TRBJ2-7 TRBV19 CASSSAGPSEQYF TGTGCCAGTAGTTCCGCGGGTCCCTCAGAGCAGTACTTC
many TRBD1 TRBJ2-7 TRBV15 CATSRDRAGGYEQYF TGTGCCACCAGCAGAGATCGAGCAGGGGGCTACGAGCAGTACTTC
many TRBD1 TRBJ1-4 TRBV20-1 CSASNTFGTGRYEKLFF TGCAGTGCTAGCAACACCTTCGGGACAGGGAGATATGAAAAACTGTTTTTT
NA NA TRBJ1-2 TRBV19 CASSISVYGYTF TGTGCCAGTAGTATCTCCGTATATGGCTACACCTTC
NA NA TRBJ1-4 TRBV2 CASSGQGGEKLFF TGTGCCAGCAGTGGGCAGGGCGGTGAAAAACTGTTTTTT
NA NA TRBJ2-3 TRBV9 CASSASALEGDTQYF TGTGCCAGCAGCGCCTCGGCCCTCGAGGGGGATACGCAGTATTTT
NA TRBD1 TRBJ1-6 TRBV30 CAWSVQGGTSPLHF TGTGCCTGGAGTGTCCAGGGGGGCACTTCACCCCTCCACTTT
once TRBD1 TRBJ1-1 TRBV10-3 CAISADRDGNTEAFF TGTGCCATCAGTGCGGACAGGGACGGAAACACTGAAGCTTTCTTT
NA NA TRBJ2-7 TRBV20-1 CSAFTQLEDEQYF TGCAGTGCCTTTACTCAACTCGAGGACGAGCAGTACTTC